This T cell receptor beta chain was profiled in a study of OX40 agonist ivuxolimab in advanced cancers. About the research overall: Those enrolled were roughly 85% male, with a mean age of around 60 years and ages from about 20 to 90. About 40% of patients had received prior checkpoint inhibitor therapy.

The CDR3 contains 15 residues. In germline, CDR1 is SGDLS, CDR2 YYNGEE. The V end was cut by 0 bases, the J end by 3 bases, with 12 bases between. This table comes from immunoSEQ multiplex PCR, and its TCRdb copy is limited to in-frame clones, with some not included. Counted here are about 17,000 clones, approximately 82% occurring once; the ten biggest clones make up more than 2%. The sample was CD4+ or CD8+ T cells sorted from blood, taken in a trial of the OX40 agonist ivuxolimab. This sequence joins TRBV9 and TRBJ1-1, with D tentatively TRBD1 (5 bases). This TCR came from an adult with an advanced solid tumor such as melanoma, head and neck, liver or kidney cancer. Written as DNA, the CDR3 is TGTGCCAGCAGCGTAGACTCCGGGGCGGACACTGAAGCTTTCTTT. Protein product: CASSVDSGADTEAFF.